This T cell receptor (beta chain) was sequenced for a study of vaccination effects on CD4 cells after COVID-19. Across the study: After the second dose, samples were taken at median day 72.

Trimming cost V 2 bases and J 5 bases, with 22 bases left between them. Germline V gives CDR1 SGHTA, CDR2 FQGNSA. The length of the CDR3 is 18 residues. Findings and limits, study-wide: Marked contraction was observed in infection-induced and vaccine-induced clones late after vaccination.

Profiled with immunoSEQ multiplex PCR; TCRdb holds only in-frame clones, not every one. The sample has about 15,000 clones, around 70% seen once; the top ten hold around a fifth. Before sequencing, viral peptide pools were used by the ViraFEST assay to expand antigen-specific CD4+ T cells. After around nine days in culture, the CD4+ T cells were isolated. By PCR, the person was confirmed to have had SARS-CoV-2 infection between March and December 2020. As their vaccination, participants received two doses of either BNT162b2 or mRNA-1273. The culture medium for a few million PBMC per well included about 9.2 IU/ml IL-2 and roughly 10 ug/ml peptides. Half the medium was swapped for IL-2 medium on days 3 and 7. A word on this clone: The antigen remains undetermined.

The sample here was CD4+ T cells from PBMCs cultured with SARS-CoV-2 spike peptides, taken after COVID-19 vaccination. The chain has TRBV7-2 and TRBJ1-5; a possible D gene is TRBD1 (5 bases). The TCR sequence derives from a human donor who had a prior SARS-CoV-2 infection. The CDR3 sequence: CASSLQPSRVGADQPQHF. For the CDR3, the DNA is TGTGCCAGCAGCTTACAGCCCTCTCGGGTCGGGGCGGATCAGCCCCAGCATTTT. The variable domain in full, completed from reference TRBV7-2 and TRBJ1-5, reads GAGVSQSPSNKVTEKGKDVELRCDPISGHTALYWYRQSLGQGLEFLIYFQGNSAPDKSGLPSDRFSAERTGGSVSTLTIQRTQQEDSAVYLCASSLQPSRVGADQPQHFGDGTRLSIL.